This T cell receptor (beta chain) was found in a study of T-cell reconstitution after alpha-beta-depleted transplantation in children. Germline CDR1 SNHLY, CDR2 FYNNEI. V lost 3 bases and J lost 4; bases outside the gene matches: 6. The CDR3 sequence is 14 residues long. During its preparation, the TCRbeta library received unique molecular identifiers. TCRdb fed the PCR reads into MiXCR, producing one record per CDR3 protein. The repertoire holds approximately 79,000 distinct CDR3 sequences, about a sixth seen once, with approximately 51% in the top ten. This receptor was identified in a male patient aged 2 to 9 who had a stem cell transplant for acute lymphoblastic leukemia, so the T cells may come from the graft donor. The sample consisted of PBMCs, mostly from graft donor cells, taken 360 days after TCRalphabeta/CD19-depleted stem cell transplant. The V and J genes are TRBV2 and TRBJ2-7; 7 bases agree with TRBD1. The CDR3 spells CASSEGQLEYEQYF. The DNA of the CDR3 is TGTGCCAGCAGTGAGGGACAGCTCGAATACGAGCAGTACTTC.